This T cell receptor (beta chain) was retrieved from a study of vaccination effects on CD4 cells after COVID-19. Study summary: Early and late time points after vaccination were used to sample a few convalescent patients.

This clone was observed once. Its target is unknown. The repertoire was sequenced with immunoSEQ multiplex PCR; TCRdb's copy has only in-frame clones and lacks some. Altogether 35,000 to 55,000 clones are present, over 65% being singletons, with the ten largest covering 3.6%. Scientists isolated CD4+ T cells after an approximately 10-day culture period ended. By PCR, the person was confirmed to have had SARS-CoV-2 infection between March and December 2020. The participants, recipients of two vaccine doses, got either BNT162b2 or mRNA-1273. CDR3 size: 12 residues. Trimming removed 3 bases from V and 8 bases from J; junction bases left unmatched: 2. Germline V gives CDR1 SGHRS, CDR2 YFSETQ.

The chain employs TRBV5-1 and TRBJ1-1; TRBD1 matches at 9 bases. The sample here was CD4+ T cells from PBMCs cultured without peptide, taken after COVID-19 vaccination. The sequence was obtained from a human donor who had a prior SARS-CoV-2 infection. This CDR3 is CASSSGQGEAFF. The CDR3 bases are TGCGCCAGCAGCTCCGGACAGGGGGAAGCTTTCTTT.